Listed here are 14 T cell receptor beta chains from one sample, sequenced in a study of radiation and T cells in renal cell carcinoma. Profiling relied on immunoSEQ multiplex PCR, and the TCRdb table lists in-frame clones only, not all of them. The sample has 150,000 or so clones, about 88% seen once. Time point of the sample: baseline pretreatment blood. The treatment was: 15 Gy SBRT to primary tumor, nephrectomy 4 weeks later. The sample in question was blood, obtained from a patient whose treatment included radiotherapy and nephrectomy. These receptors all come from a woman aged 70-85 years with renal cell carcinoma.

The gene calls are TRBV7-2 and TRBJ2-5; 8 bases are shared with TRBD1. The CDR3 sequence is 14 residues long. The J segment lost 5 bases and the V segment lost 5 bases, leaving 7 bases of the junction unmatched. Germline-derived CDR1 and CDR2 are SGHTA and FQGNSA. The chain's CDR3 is CASSPSTGGETQYF. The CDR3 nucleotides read TGTGCCAGCAGCCCAAGCACAGGGGGTGAGACCCAGTACTTC.

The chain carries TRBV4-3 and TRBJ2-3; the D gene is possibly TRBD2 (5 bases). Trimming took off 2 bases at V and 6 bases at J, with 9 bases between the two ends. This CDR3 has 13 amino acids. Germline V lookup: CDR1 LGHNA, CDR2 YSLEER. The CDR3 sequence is CASSQRRRDTQYF. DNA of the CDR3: TGCGCCAGCAGCCAAAGGCGGAGGGATACGCAGTATTTT.

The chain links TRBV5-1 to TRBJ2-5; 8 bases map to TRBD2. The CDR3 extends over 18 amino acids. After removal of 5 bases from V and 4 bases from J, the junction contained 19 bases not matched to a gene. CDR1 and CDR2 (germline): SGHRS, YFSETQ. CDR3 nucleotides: TGCGCCAGCAGGAAAGGCCGGGGGGGCCAGGGGAGTGTAGAGACCCAGTACTTC. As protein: CASRKGRGGQGSVETQYF.

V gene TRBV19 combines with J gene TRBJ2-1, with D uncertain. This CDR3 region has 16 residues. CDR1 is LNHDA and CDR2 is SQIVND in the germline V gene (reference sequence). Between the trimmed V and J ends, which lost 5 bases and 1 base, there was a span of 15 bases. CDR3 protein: CASSPRQLLSYNEQFF. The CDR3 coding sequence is TGTGCCAGTAGTCCACGACAATTACTATCCTACAATGAGCAGTTCTTC.

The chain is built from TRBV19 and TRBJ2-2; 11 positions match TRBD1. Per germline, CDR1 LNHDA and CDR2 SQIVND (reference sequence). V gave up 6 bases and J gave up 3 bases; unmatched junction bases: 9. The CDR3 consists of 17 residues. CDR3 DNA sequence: TGTGCCAGTAGAAAACCCGGGACAGGGGGTTACACCGGGGAGCTGTTTTTT. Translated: CASRKPGTGGYTGELFF.

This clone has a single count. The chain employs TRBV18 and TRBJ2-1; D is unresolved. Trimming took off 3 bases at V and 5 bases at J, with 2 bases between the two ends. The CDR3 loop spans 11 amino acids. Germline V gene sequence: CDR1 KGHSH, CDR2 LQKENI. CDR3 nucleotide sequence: TGTGCCAGCTCACCCAACAATGAGCAGTTCTTC. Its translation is CASSPNNEQFF.

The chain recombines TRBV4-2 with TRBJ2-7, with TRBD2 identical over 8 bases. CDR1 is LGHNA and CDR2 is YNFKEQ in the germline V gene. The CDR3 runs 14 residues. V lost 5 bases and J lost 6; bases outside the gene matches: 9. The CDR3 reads CASSANGAGGEQYF. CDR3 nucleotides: TGTGCCAGCAGCGCGAATGGGGCGGGGGGCGAGCAGTACTTC.

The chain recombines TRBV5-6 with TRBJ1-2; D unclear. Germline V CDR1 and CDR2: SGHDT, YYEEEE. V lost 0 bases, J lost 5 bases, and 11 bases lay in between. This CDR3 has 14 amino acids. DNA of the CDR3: TGTGCCAGCAGCTTGGGAGGCCCAGGTTATGGCTACACCTTC. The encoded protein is CASSLGGPGYGYTF.

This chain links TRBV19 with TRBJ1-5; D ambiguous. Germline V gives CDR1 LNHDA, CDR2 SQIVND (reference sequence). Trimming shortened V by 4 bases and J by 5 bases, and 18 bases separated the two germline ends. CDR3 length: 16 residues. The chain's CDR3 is CASSTLRHVADQPQHF. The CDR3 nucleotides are TGTGCCAGTAGTACCCTCCGACACGTAGCGGATCAGCCCCAGCATTTT.

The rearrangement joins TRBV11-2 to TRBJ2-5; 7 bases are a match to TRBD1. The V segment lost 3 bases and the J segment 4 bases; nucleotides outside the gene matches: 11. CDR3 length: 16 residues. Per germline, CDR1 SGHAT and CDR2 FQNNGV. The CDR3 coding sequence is TGTGCCAGCAGCTTTTCCGGGACAGCACTCTTAGAGACCCAGTACTTC. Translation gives CASSFSGTALLETQYF.

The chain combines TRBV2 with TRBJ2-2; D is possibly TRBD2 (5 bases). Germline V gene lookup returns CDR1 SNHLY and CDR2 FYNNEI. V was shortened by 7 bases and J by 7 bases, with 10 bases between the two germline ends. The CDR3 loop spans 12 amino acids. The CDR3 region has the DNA TGTGCCAGCACCCTAGCTGGCGGGGAGCTGTTTTTT. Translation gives CASTLAGGELFF.

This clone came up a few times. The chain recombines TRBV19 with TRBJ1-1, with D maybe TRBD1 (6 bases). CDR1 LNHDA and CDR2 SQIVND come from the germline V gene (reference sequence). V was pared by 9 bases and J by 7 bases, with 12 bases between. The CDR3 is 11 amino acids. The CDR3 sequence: CASLDRFEAFF. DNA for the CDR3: TGTGCCAGCCTTGACAGGTTTGAAGCTTTCTTT.

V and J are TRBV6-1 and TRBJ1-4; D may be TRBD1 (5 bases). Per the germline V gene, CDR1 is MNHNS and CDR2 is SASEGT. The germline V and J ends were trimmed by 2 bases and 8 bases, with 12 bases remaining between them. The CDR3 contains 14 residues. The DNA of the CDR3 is TGTGCCAGCAGTGAATCCTGGGCAGGGGAAAAACTGTTTTTT. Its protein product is CASSESWAGEKLFF.

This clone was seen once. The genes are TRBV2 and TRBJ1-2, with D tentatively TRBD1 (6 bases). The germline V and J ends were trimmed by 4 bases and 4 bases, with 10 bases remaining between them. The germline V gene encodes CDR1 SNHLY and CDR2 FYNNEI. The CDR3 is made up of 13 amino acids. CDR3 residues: CASSVQDSYGYTF. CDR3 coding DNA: TGTGCCAGCAGTGTCCAGGACAGCTATGGCTACACCTTC.